This T cell receptor (beta chain) was documented in a study of blood T cell repertoires in COVID-19. The overall study: PBMCs, B-cell-depleted T cells, or T cells were the source of the cDNA or gDNA that made up the material.

The protocol was immunoSEQ multiplex PCR, while the TCRdb copy is restricted to in-frame clones and leaves out a portion. The profile shows over 200,000 clones, 90% to 95% of them singletons. This clonotype was obtained from a man aged 25 to 40 with acute or convalescent COVID-19. The sample comprised peripheral blood.

CDR3 loop: CASSQLRTAHTGELFF. CDR3 DNA sequence: TGTGCCAGCAGCCAACTTAGGACAGCACACACCGGGGAGCTGTTTTTT. The chain is built from TRBV3-1 (or the pseudogene TRBV3-2) and TRBJ2-2; D possibly corresponds to TRBD1 (6 bases). The germline V and J ends were trimmed by 2 bases and 3 bases, with 13 bases remaining between them. The CDR3 length is 16 residues. The germline V gene has CDR1 LGHDT and CDR2 YNNKEL (reference sequence).